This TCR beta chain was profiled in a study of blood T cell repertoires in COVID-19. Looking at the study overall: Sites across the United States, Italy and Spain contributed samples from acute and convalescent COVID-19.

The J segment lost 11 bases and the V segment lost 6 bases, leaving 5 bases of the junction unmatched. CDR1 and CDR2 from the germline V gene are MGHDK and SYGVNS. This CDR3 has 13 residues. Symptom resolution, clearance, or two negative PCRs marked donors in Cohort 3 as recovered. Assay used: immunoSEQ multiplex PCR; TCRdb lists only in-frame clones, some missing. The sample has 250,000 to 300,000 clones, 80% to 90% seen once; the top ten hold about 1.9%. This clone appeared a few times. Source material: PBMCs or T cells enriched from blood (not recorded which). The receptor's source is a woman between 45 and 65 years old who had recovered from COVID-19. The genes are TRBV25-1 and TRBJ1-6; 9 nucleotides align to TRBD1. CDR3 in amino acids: CASSTTGGTPLHF. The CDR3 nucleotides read TGTGCCAGCAGCACCACAGGGGGCACACCCCTCCACTTT.